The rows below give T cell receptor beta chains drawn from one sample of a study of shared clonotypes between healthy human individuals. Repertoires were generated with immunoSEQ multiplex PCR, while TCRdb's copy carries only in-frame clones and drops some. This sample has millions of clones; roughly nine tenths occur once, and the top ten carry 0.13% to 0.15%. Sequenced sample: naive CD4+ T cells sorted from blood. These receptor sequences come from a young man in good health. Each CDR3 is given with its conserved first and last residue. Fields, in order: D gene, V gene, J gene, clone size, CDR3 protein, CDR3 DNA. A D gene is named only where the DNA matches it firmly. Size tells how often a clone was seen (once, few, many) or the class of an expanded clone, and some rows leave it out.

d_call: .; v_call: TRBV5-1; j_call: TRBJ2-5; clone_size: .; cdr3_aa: CASTPGGPGETQYF; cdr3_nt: TGCGCCAGCACCCCCGGAGGGCCGGGGGAGACCCAGTACTTC
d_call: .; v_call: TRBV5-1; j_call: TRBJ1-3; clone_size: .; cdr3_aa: CASSPTGGGLSGNTIYF; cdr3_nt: TGCGCCAGCAGCCCTACTGGGGGAGGGCTTTCTGGAAACACCATATATTTT
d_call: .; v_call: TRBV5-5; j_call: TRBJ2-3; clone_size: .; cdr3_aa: CASTITGTDTQYF; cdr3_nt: TGTGCCAGCACTATCACCGGCACAGATACGCAGTATTTT
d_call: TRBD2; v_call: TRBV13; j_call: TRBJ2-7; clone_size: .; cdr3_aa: CASSLAGGPVEQYF; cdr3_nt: TGTGCCAGCAGCTTAGCGGGGGGGCCGGTCGAGCAGTACTTC
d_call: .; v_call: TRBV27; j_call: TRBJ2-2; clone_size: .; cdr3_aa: CASSLSGGPGELFF; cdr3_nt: TGTGCCAGCAGTTTATCTGGTGGGCCCGGGGAGCTGTTTTTT
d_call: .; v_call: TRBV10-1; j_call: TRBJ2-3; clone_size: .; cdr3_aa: CASSGRLGDTQYF; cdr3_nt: TGCGCCAGCAGTGGACGTCTAGGAGATACGCAGTATTTT
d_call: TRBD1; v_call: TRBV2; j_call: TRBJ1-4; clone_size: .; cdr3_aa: CASSERSGGEKLFF; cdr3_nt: TGTGCCAGCAGTGAAAGGTCAGGGGGTGAAAAACTGTTTTTT
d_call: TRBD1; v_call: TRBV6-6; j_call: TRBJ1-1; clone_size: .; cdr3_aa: CASSSYGQGKTEAFF; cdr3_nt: TGTGCCAGCAGTTCCTATGGACAGGGGAAGACTGAAGCTTTCTTT
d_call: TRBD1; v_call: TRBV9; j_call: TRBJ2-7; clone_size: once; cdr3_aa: CASSAARGTGDTYEQYF; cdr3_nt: TGTGCCAGCAGCGCCGCCCGAGGGACAGGGGATACCTACGAGCAGTACTTC
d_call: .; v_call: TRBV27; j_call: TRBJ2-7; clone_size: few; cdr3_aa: CASSLPGMGEQYF; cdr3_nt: TGTGCCAGCAGTTTACCGGGGATGGGTGAGCAGTACTTC